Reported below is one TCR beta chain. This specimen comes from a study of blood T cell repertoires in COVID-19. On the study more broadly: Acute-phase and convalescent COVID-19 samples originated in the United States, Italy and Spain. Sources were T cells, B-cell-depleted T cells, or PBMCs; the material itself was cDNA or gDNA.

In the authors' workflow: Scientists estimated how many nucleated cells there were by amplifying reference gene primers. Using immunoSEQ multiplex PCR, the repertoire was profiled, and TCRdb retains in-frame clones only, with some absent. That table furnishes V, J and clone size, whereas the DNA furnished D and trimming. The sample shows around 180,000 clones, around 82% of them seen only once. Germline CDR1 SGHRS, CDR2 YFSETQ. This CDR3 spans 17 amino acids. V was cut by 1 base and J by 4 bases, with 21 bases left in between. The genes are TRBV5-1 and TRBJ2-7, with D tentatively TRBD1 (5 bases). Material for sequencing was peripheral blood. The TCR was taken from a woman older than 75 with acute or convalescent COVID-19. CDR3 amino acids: CASSLRPLGQDLYEQYF. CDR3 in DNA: TGCGCCAGCAGCTTGCGACCCCTGGGGCAGGACCTTTACGAGCAGTACTTC.